This T cell receptor beta chain derives from a study of T cells in Graves' hyperthyroidism and ophthalmopathy. RNA transcripts gave rise to amplified TCR beta CDR3 regions. First-round RT-PCR of the TCR CDR3 relied on the HTBI primer set. TCRdb used MiXCR to reprocess the multiplex PCR reads, holding one entry per CDR3 protein. The sample holds about 200,000 distinct CDR3 sequences, approximately 16% seen once. General study findings and limits: From stable hyperthyroidism, ophthalmopathy was set apart by a 13 V-J model. It was a median about 7.1 months before onset that the model predicted ophthalmopathy.

A note on this clonotype: Its antigen is as yet unknown.

The study left out patients who had uncontrolled infection, other autoimmune disease, pregnancy or lactation. V trimming: 1 base; J trimming: 5 bases; junction bases outside the gene matches: 3. The CDR3 totals 14 residues. Per the germline V gene, CDR1 is SGHAT and CDR2 is FQNNGV. This chain uses TRBV11-2 with TRBJ2-5; 8 bases match TRBD2. This TCR came from a woman between 45 and 65 years old with Graves' hyperthyroidism. The specimen sequenced was blood. The CDR3 nucleotides read TGTGCCAGCAGCTTAGGACTAGCGAGCGAGACCCAGTACTTC. Its translation: CASSLGLASETQYF.